These T cell receptor beta chains were read from a single sample in a study of T cell responses to AZD1222 COVID-19 vaccine. TCRdb's copy holds only in-frame clones and misses some; the assay was immunoSEQ multiplex PCR. Of around 100,000 clones listed, over 85% are singletons. The sample was peripheral blood, taken on day 0 of AZD1222 vaccination. The receptors were sampled from an adult in good health. Each CDR3 is given with its conserved first and last residue.

TRBV27	TRBJ2-6	15	CASSLRSSGANVLTF
TRBV7-2	TRBJ1-2	12	CASSVSTGGYTF
TRBV2	TRBJ1-5	17	CASSEARAGPINQPQHF
TRBV11-3	TRBJ1-5	17	CASSLGGQGSSNQPQHF
TRBV4-3	TRBJ1-1	16	CASSQDLASMNTEAFF
TRBV9	TRBJ1-5	14	CASSPGQEAQPQHF
TRBV19	TRBJ1-5	16	CASSIMAGNYNQPQHF
TRBV7-9	TRBJ2-7	14	CASSLGTEVYEQYF
TRBV5-1	TRBJ1-4	13	CASSPRPNEKLFF
TRBV27	TRBJ1-5	15	CASSADRVGNQPQHF
TRBV29-1	TRBJ2-7	13	CSGRDRGQHEQYF
TRBV7-3	TRBJ2-3	14	CASSFSSSTDTQYF
TRBV19	TRBJ2-3	14	CASSPVTATDTQYF
TRBV28	TRBJ1-5	15	CASSLYGQGNQPQHF
TRBV27	TRBJ1-2	14	CASSLRQGWYGYTF
TRBV14	TRBJ2-1	18	CASSQFVTSGSPYNEQFF
TRBV3-1/TRBV3-2	TRBJ2-3	16	CASSQVEGGPTDTQYF
TRBV11-1	TRBJ2-3	15	CASSLRTDRTDTQYF
TRBV27	TRBJ1-2	15	CASSLSGGGANGYTF
TRBV3-1/TRBV3-2	TRBJ1-5	15	CASSQDAADQRPQHF
TRBV30	TRBJ1-1	14	CAWSVVVEYTEAFF
TRBV28	TRBJ1-2	12	CASLEGTDGYTF
TRBV3-1/TRBV3-2	TRBJ2-4	17	CASSQDMPRGSKNIQYF
TRBV5-5	TRBJ1-6	16	CASSFWSGGDNSPLHF
TRBV19	TRBJ1-2	14	CASSTRTGNYGYTF
TRBV27	TRBJ2-5	16	CASSPTDRSHQETQYF
TRBV19	TRBJ1-2	13	CASSSGTVYGYTF
TRBV20-1	TRBJ2-5	14	CSANDPRLQETQYF
TRBV11-3	TRBJ1-2	15	CASSPTETPRYGYTF
TRBV5-1	TRBJ2-2	14	CASKGQANTGELFF
TRBV19	TRBJ2-7	15	CASSTLAGEAYEQYF
TRBV18	TRBJ2-7	15	CASSPAWVVSYEQYF
TRBV18	TRBJ1-1	14	CASSPPRGGLMAFF
TRBV6-5	TRBJ1-5	15	CASNPQGAGNQPQHF
TRBV7-2	TRBJ1-4	15	CASSLVSRQIEKLFF
TRBV6-1	TRBJ2-2	17	CASSALRAQGNTGELFF
TRBV6-4	TRBJ1-2	13	CASSAEFGYGYTF
TRBV5-1	TRBJ2-3	14	CASSVGTVTDTQYF
TRBV30	TRBJ1-6	14	CAWTAGTENSPLHF
TRBV28	TRBJ2-1	13	CASSLSEYNEQFF
TRBV4-1	TRBJ1-6	16	CASSPGRVFYNSPLHF
TRBV11-3	TRBJ2-3	16	CASSSTGTLPTDTQYF
TRBV6-5	TRBJ1-6	15	CASIPYGQGDSPLHF
TRBV3-1/TRBV3-2	TRBJ1-3	14	CASSQGDRRNTIYF
TRBV12-3/TRBV12-4	TRBJ1-2	12	CATLLANYGYTF
TRBV11-3	TRBJ2-3	16	CASSARQLPGADTQYF
TRBV14	TRBJ2-2	18	CASSLPSWGRKNTGELFF
TRBV4-2	TRBJ2-7	18	CASSQEIYRLAGANEQYF
TRBV27	TRBJ1-2	16	CASSFARDSQNYGYTF
TRBV24-1	TRBJ1-1	15	CATSDPIRTGVEAFF
TRBV19	TRBJ2-1	16	CASSIGEGSGYNEQFF
TRBV5-1	TRBJ1-1	16	CASSPDRGFGGTEAFF
TRBV19	TRBJ2-5	14	CASSMDLARETQYF
TRBV10-3	TRBJ1-5	14	CAISEQGLNQPQHF